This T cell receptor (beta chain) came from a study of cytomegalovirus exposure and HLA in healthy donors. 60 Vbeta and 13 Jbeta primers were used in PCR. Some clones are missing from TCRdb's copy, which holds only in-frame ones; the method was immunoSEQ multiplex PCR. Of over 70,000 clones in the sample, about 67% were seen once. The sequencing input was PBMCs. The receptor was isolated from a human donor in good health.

Written as DNA, the CDR3 is TGCAGCGTTGAAGACCTTCTCGGGGTCCCAGAATCAGATACGCAGTATTTT. Its translation: CSVEDLLGVPESDTQYF. V and J are TRBV29-1 and TRBJ2-3; perhaps TRBD2 as D (5 bases). CDR1 and CDR2 from the germline V gene are SQVTM and ANQGSEA. Trimming removed 0 bases from V and 4 bases from J, with 20 bases in between. This CDR3 contains 17 residues.